This T cell receptor beta chain was identified in a study of response to subunit inactivated influenza vaccine. Study conclusions and caveats: Authors suggested few new T cells are recruited by each seasonal influenza vaccination.

TCRdb re-derived calls from the RT-PCR reads in MiXCR, one entry per CDR3 protein. Here the sample spans 500,000 to 600,000 distinct CDR3 sequences, 12% being singletons. This clonotype was seen only a few times. Its antigen is undetermined. The sample consisted of PBMCs from blood, taken on the day of vaccination. The TCR was taken from a man aged 50-59 years who received an inactivated influenza vaccine.

CDR3 loop: CASSLRGQFGPQHF. The DNA for the CDR3 is TGTGCCAGCAGCCTGAGGGGACAGTTCGGTCCCCAGCATTTT. The gene calls are TRBV7-8 and TRBJ1-5, with 7 bases identical to TRBD1. Germline CDR1 reads SGHVS; CDR2 reads FQNEAQ. The V and J ends lost 5 bases and 10 bases, in that order; junction bases with no gene match: 11. The CDR3 is 14 residues long.